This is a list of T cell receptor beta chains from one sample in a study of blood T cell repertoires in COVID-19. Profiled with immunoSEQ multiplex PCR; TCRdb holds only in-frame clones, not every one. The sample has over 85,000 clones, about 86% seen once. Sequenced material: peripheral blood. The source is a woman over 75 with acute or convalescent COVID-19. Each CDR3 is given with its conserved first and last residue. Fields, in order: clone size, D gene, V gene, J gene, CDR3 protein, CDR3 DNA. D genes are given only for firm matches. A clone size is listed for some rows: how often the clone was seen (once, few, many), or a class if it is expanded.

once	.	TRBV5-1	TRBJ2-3	CASSLERGTDTQYF	TGCGCCAGCAGCTTGGAGCGGGGCACAGATACGCAGTATTTT
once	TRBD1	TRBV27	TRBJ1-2	CASRGTGRLYGYTF	TGTGCCAGCAGAGGGACAGGCAGGCTCTATGGCTACACCTTC
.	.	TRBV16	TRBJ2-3	CASSHPPVDTQYF	TGTGCCAGCAGCCATCCCCCAGTAGATACGCAGTATTTT
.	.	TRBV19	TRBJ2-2	CASSIGQKNTGELFF	TGTGCCAGTAGTATCGGACAGAAGAACACCGGGGAGCTGTTTTTT
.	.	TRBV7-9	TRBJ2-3	CASSPQTGTTSTDTQYF	TGTGCCAGCAGCCCCCAAACAGGGACTACTAGCACAGATACGCAGTATTTT
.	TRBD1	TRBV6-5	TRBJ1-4	CASKNRGTNEKLFF	TGTGCCAGCAAAAACAGGGGGACTAATGAAAAACTGTTTTTT
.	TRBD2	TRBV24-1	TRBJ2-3	CATSDVGTSGVSSTDTQYF	TGTGCCACCAGTGATGTAGGGACTAGCGGGGTGTCTAGCACAGATACGCAGTATTTT
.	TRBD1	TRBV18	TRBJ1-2	CASSPGQGANGYTF	TGTGCCAGCTCACCGGGACAGGGAGCCAATGGCTACACCTTC
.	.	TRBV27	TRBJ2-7	CASSKRQDEQYF	TGTGCCAGCAGCAAAAGACAGGACGAGCAGTACTTC
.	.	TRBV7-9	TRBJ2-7	CASSLSGQPYEQYF	TGTGCCAGCAGCTTAAGCGGCCAGCCCTACGAGCAGTACTTC
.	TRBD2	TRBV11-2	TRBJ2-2	CASRLALAGTGELFF	TGTGCCAGCAGGCTTGCACTAGCGGGGACCGGGGAGCTGTTTTTT
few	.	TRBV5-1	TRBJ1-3	CASSLSRVQDTIYF	TGCGCCAGCAGCTTGTCCAGGGTACAGGACACCATATATTTT
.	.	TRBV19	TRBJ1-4	CASTPGNLREKLFF	TGTGCCAGTACCCCGGGAAATCTTCGGGAAAAACTGTTTTTT
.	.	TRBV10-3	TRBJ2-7	CAITDRDLPYEQYF	TGTGCCATCACCGACAGGGACTTGCCCTACGAGCAGTACTTC
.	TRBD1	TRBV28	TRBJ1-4	CATGTGNEKLFF	TGTGCCACCGGGACAGGGAATGAAAAACTGTTTTTT
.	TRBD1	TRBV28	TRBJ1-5	CASSGAGTGNQPQHF	TGTGCCAGCAGTGGTGCCGGGACAGGCAATCAGCCCCAGCATTTT
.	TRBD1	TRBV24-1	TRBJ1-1	CATRTGENTEAFF	TGTGCCACCAGGACAGGGGAGAACACTGAAGCTTTCTTT
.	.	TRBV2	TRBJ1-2	CASSVQNYGYTF	TGTGCCAGCAGTGTACAGAACTATGGCTACACCTTC
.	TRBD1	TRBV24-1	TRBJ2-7	CATSDLGTGNVYEQYF	TGTGCCACCAGTGATTTAGGGACAGGGAATGTGTACGAGCAGTACTTC
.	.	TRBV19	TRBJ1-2	CASSSSGDYGYTF	TGTGCCAGTAGTTCATCGGGGGACTATGGCTACACCTTC
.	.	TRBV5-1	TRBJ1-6	CASSFFPLSFGQNGSPLHF	TGCGCCAGCAGCTTTTTTCCCCTCTCCTTTGGGCAAAATGGATCACCCCTCCACTTT
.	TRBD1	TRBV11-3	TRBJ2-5	CASSRRQGPQETQYF	TGTGCCAGCAGCCGCCGACAGGGGCCGCAAGAGACCCAGTACTTC
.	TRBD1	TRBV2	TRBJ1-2	CASSFGQGGFYGYTF	TGTGCCAGCAGTTTCGGACAGGGAGGGTTTTATGGCTACACCTTC
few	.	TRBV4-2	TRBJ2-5	CASSLLLGAWETQYF	TGTGCCAGCAGCCTCCTGTTGGGGGCCTGGGAGACCCAGTACTTC
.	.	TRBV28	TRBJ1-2	CASSLYYGYTF	TGTGCCAGCAGCCTTTACTATGGCTACACCTTC
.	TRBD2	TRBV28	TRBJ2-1	CASSLLLLAPVRSNEQFF	TGTGCCAGCAGTTTACTCCTACTAGCGCCGGTAAGGAGCAATGAGCAGTTCTTC
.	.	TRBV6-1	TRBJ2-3	CASSEGILSTDTQYF	TGTGCCAGCAGTGAAGGCATTCTAAGCACAGATACGCAGTATTTT
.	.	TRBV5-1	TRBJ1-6	CASRQSSSYNSPLHF	TGCGCCAGCAGACAGAGCAGCTCCTATAATTCACCCCTCCACTTT
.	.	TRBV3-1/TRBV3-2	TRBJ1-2	CASSQVGAVYGYTF	TGTGCCAGCAGCCAAGTTGGCGCGGTATATGGCTACACCTTC
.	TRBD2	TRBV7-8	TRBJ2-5	CASSSTLAGGPRYQETQYF	TGTGCCAGCAGCTCCACACTAGCGGGGGGGCCTAGGTACCAAGAGACCCAGTACTTC
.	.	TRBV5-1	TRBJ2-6	CASSLVSGYGANVLTF	TGCGCCAGCAGCTTGGTGTCAGGGTACGGGGCCAACGTCCTGACTTTC
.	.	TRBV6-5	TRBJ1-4	CAGSPTREKLFF	TGTGCCGGCAGTCCGACTAGGGAAAAACTGTTTTTT
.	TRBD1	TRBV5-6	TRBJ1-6	CASSLRVGQGNSPLHF	TGTGCCAGCAGCTTGCGGGTGGGACAGGGTAATTCACCCCTCCACTTT
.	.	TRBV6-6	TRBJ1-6	CASSPWDISPLHF	TGTGCCAGCAGTCCCTGGGACATTTCACCCCTCCACTTT
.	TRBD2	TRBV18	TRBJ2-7	CASSPQAGVYEQYF	TGTGCCAGCTCACCACAAGCGGGGGTCTACGAGCAGTACTTC
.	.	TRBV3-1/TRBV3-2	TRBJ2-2	CASSRSAGELFF	TGTGCCAGCAGCAGATCGGCCGGGGAGCTGTTTTTT
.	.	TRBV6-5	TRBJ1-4	CASSYDSSTNEKLFF	TGTGCCAGCAGTTACGACAGTTCAACTAATGAAAAACTGTTTTTT
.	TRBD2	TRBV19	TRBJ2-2	CASSSGLAGGRLFF	TGTGCCAGTAGTTCGGGACTAGCGGGGGGGCGACTGTTTTTT
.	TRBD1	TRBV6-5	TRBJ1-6	CASRTPEGAGSPLHF	TGTGCCAGCAGAACACCGGAGGGGGCAGGATCACCCCTCCACTTT
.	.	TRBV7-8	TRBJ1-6	CASSLGGGGVRNSPLHF	TGTGCCAGCAGCTTAGGGGGCGGGGGCGTGCGTAATTCACCCCTCCACTTT
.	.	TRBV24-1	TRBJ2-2	CATSDSRGLTGELFF	TGTGCCACCAGTGATTCCCGGGGATTAACCGGGGAGCTGTTTTTT
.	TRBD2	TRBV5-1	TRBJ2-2	CASSLEGAGVNTGELFF	TGCGCCAGCAGCTTGGAGGGAGCGGGGGTTAACACCGGGGAGCTGTTTTTT
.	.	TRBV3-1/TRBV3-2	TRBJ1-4	CASSRPLMEGEKLFF	TGTGCCAGCAGCCGCCCCCTGATGGAGGGTGAAAAACTGTTTTTT
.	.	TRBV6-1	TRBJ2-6	CASSERGGSGANVLTF	TGTGCCAGCAGTGAAAGGGGGGGAAGTGGGGCCAACGTCCTGACTTTC
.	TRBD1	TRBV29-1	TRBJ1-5	CSVATGSSNQPQHF	TGCAGCGTTGCGACAGGGAGTAGCAATCAGCCCCAGCATTTT
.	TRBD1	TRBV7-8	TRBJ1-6	CASSLFAQGANNSPLHF	TGTGCCAGCAGCTTATTTGCGCAGGGGGCGAATAATTCACCCCTCCACTTT
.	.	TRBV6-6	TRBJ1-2	CASSPQPRTGGYTF	TGTGCCAGCAGCCCTCAGCCCAGGACGGGAGGCTACACCTTC
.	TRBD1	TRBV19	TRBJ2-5	CASSPDRVETQYF	TGTGCCAGTAGTCCCGACAGGGTGGAGACCCAGTACTTC
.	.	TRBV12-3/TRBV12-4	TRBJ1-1	CASSPGGGTEAFF	TGTGCCAGCAGTCCGGGAGGGGGCACTGAAGCTTTCTTT
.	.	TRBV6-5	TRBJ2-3	CASKRTQLYTDTQYF	TGTGCCAGCAAACGTACGCAACTTTACACAGATACGCAGTATTTT
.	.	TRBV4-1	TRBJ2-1	CASSLGAKVYNEQFF	TGCGCCAGCAGCTTGGGGGCTAAAGTATACAATGAGCAGTTCTTC
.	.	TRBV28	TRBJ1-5	CASSLPGGSNQPQHF	TGTGCCAGCAGTTTACCGGGAGGGAGCAATCAGCCCCAGCATTTT
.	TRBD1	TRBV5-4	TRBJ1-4	CASSLDPGGNEKLFF	TGTGCCAGCAGCTTGGATCCAGGGGGCAATGAAAAACTGTTTTTT
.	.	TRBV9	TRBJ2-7	CASSPRHRSSYEQYF	TGTGCCAGCAGCCCCAGACACAGGAGCTCCTACGAGCAGTACTTC
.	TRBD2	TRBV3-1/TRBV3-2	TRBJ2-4	CASSPGGGGRNIQYF	TGTGCCAGCAGCCCGGGCGGCGGGGGGCGAAACATTCAGTACTTT
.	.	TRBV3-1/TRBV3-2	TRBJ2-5	CASSHRSRRLGETQYF	TGTGCCAGCAGCCATCGAAGTCGGAGACTAGGGGAGACCCAGTACTTC
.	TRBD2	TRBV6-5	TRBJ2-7	CASSTPAGVEYEQYF	TGTGCCAGCAGTACCCCGGCGGGGGTAGAGTACGAGCAGTACTTC
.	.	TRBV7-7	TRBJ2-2	CASSPRGGNTGELFF	TGTGCTAGCAGCCCGAGGGGGGGGAACACCGGGGAGCTGTTTTTT